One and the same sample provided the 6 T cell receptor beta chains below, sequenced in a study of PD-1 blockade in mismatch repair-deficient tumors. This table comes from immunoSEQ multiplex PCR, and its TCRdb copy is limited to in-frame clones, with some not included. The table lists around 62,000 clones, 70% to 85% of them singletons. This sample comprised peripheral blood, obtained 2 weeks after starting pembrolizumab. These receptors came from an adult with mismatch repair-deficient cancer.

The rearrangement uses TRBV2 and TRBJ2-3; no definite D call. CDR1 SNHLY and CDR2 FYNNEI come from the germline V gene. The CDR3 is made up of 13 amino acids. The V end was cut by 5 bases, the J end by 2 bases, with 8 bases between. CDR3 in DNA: TGTGCCAGCAGTTCTCAAACCACAGATACGCAGTATTTT. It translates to CASSSQTTDTQYF.

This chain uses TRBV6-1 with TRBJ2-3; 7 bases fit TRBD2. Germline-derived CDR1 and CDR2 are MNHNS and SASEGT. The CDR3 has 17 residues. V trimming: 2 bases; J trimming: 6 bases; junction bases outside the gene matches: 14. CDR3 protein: CASSESVGGGPGDTQYF. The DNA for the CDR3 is TGTGCCAGCAGTGAATCCGTCGGGGGAGGGCCAGGGGATACGCAGTATTTT.

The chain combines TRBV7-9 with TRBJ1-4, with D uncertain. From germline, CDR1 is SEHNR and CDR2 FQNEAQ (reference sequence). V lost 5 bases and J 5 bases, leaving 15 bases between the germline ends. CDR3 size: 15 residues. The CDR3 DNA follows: TGTGCCAGCAGCCCTCCGGGAGGGAGAAATGAAAAACTGTTTTTT. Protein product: CASSPPGGRNEKLFF.

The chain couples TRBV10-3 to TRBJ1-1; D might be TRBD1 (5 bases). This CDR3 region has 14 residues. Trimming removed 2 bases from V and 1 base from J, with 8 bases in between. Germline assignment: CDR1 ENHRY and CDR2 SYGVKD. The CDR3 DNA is TGTGCCATCAGTGAGCAGGGCCGGAACACTGAAGCTTTCTTT. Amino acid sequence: CAISEQGRNTEAFF.

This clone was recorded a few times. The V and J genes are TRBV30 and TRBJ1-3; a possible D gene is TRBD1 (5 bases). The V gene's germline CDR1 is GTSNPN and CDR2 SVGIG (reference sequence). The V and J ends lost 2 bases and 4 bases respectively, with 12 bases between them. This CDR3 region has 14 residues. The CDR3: CAWSPDSFGNTIYF. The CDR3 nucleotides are TGTGCCTGGAGTCCAGACAGTTTCGGAAACACCATATATTTT.

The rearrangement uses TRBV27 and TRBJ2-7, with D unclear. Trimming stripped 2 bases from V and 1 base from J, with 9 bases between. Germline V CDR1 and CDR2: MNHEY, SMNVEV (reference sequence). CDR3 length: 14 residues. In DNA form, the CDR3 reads TGTGCCAGCAGTTTAATACAGACTTCCTACGAGCAGTACTTC. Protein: CASSLIQTSYEQYF.